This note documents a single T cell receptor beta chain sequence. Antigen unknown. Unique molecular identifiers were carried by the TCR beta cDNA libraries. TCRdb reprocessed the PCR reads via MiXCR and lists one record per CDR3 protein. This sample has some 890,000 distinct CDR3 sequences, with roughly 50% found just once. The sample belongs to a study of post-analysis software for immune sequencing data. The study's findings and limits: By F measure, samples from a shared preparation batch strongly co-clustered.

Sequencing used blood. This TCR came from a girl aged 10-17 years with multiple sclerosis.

In DNA, the CDR3 is TGTGCCATCAGTATTACTAGCGGGTCCACAGATACGCAGTATTTT. Translating it yields CAISITSGSTDTQYF. The chain is built from TRBV10-3 and TRBJ2-3, with TRBD2 matching over 9 bases. With V trimmed by 5 bases and J by 2 bases, 5 bases remained unmatched. Germline CDR1 and CDR2: ENHRY and SYGVKD. The CDR3 covers 15 residues.